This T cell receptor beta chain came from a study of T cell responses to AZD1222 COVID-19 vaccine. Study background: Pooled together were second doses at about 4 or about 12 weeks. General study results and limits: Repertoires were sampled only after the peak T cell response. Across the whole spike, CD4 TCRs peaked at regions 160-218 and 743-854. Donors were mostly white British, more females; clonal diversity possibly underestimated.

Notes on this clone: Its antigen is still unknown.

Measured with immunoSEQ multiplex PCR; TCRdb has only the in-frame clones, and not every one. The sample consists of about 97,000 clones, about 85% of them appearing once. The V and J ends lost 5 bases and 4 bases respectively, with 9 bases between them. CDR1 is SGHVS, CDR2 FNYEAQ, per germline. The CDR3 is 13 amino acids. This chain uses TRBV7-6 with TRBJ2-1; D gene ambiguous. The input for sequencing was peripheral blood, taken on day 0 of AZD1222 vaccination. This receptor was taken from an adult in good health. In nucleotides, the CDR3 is TGTGCCAGCAGCCCCGGGTCATACAATGAGCAGTTCTTC. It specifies CASSPGSYNEQFF.